This is a list of T cell receptor beta chains from one sample in a study of shared clonotypes between healthy human individuals. Clones were read by immunoSEQ multiplex PCR, and TCRdb kept only the in-frame ones, dropping some. Of roughly 500,000 clones listed, around 95% are singletons. The sample taken for sequencing was naive CD4+ T cells sorted from blood. These receptors were collected from a woman aged 25 to 39 in good health. Each CDR3 is given with its conserved first and last residue. The order of the fields is D gene, CDR3 length, clone size, J gene, V gene, CDR3 DNA, CDR3 protein. A D gene is named only where the DNA matches it firmly. Some rows mark clone size as missing; the rest say once, few, many or name a class of expanded clone.

>NA|19|NA|TRBJ1-1|TRBV4-1
TGCGCCAGCAGCCAAGTGCCCCTCGGTTATTTGGGGGTGAACACTGAAGCTTTCTTT
CASSQVPLGYLGVNTEAFF
>TRBD1|14|NA|TRBJ2-7|TRBV7-9
TGTGCCAGCAGCTTAACCGGGACAGGTAACGAGCAGTACTTC
CASSLTGTGNEQYF
>NA|11|NA|TRBJ1-1|TRBV20-1
TGCAGTGCCATATGGGATCTGGCAGCTTTCTTT
CSAIWDLAAFF
>NA|11|NA|TRBJ2-7|TRBV28
TGTGCCGGGGCAACAGGATACGAGCAGTACTTC
CAGATGYEQYF
>NA|14|NA|TRBJ2-1|TRBV2
TGTGCCAGCAGCGCCCAGAGCTCCTACAATGAGCAGTTCTTC
CASSAQSSYNEQFF
>NA|18|NA|TRBJ1-4|TRBV12-2
TGTGCAAGTCGCTTAGCAAACGGGCGTGGAGACACTAATGAAAAACTGTTTTTT
CASRLANGRGDTNEKLFF
>NA|15|NA|TRBJ1-3|TRBV18
TGTGCCAGCTCACCGTCCTTCCCGTCTGGAAACACCATATATTTT
CASSPSFPSGNTIYF
>NA|11|NA|TRBJ2-7|TRBV28
TGTGCCACACGAGACCCCAGCAAGCAGTACTTC
CATRDPSKQYF
>TRBD1|18|NA|TRBJ1-2|TRBV7-9
TGTGCCAGCAGCTTTAGGCCCAGGGACAGGGGAGTTAACTATGGCTACACCTTC
CASSFRPRDRGVNYGYTF
>NA|11|NA|TRBJ2-7|TRBV5-6
TGTGCCAGCAGTTCCGATTACGAGCAGTACTTC
CASSSDYEQYF
>NA|16|NA|TRBJ2-2|TRBV5-4
TGTGCCAGCAGCTTGGCCTCAACTGGGAACACCGGGGAGCTGTTTTTT
CASSLASTGNTGELFF
>TRBD2|15|NA|TRBJ2-1|TRBV28
TGTGCCAGCGAGACTAGCGGGACCACCTACAATGAGCAGTTCTTC
CASETSGTTYNEQFF
>NA|13|NA|TRBJ1-1|TRBV18
TGTGCCAGCTCACCAACGGACCGCACTGAAGCTTTCTTT
CASSPTDRTEAFF
>NA|15|NA|TRBJ2-7|TRBV2
TGTGCCAGCAGTCGGAGCCAGATCAGCACCTACGAGCAGTACTTC
CASSRSQISTYEQYF
>TRBD1|14|once|TRBJ2-1|TRBV9
TGTGCCAGCGGTAAACAGGGGGACTACAATGAGCAGTTCTTC
CASGKQGDYNEQFF
>NA|13|NA|TRBJ2-2|TRBV18
TGTGCCAGCTCACCCCAAGCTGCCGGGGAGCTGTTTTTT
CASSPQAAGELFF
>TRBD1|15|few|TRBJ1-5|TRBV6-5
TGTGCCAGCAGACCCGACAGGGGCCGCAATCAGCCCCAGCATTTT
CASRPDRGRNQPQHF
>NA|15|NA|TRBJ2-1|TRBV9
TGTGCCAGCAGCGCGACAGACAGCTCCTACAATGAGCAGTTCTTC
CASSATDSSYNEQFF
>NA|15|NA|TRBJ1-1|TRBV28
TGTGCCAGCAGTTTAGGTGGGGGATCGAACACTGAAGCTTTCTTT
CASSLGGGSNTEAFF
>TRBD2|16|NA|TRBJ2-2|TRBV4-1
TGCGCCAGCAGCCAAATGGGGGCGGGAGGAACCGGGGAGCTGTTTTTT
CASSQMGAGGTGELFF
>NA|13|NA|TRBJ1-1|TRBV29-1
TGCAGCGTTCGCGGGGTTTCGGGCACTGAAGCTTTCTTT
CSVRGVSGTEAFF
>NA|14|NA|TRBJ1-3|TRBV15
TGTGCCACCAGCAGAGATTTAAGCGGAAACACCATATATTTT
CATSRDLSGNTIYF
>NA|13|NA|TRBJ1-4|TRBV6-1
TGTGCCAGCCTCTCCGGAGGTGGTGAAAAACTGTTTTTT
CASLSGGGEKLFF
>TRBD1|18|NA|TRBJ2-2|TRBV9
TGTGCCAGCAGCGTAGGCGGATGGGGACAGGGGGAAAGCGGGGAGCTGTTTTTT
CASSVGGWGQGESGELFF
>NA|11|NA|TRBJ2-7|TRBV20-1
TGCAGTGCTAGATCTTCAGGGGAGCAGTACTTC
CSARSSGEQYF
>NA|17|once|TRBJ2-1|TRBV7-9
TGTGCCAGCAGCTTGGGCGGGACCCGATCCCTGTACAATGAGCAGTTCTTC
CASSLGGTRSLYNEQFF